This TCR beta chain was captured in a study of T cell changes during pregnancy in multiple sclerosis. The assay was immunoSEQ multiplex PCR, and TCRdb's table has in-frame clones only and misses some. This sample carries tens of thousands of clones, 80% to 95% of them seen once, and the ten largest clones take 1.5% to 2%. The CDR3 extends over 16 amino acids. After removal of 4 bases from V and 4 bases from J, the junction contained 10 bases not matched to a gene. Germline lookup yields CDR1 MGHRA and CDR2 YSYEKL. The rearrangement links TRBV4-1 to TRBJ2-3; TRBD1 aligns across 8 bases. The starting material was peripheral blood, obtained in the first trimester of pregnancy. This clonotype was obtained from a female donor in good health, enrolled as a control in a pregnancy study. CDR3 in amino acids: CASSRKTGDGADTQYF. CDR3 in DNA: TGCGCCAGCAGCCGGAAGACAGGGGACGGCGCAGATACGCAGTATTTT.